This TCR beta chain appears in the sequencing data of a study of cytomegalovirus exposure and HLA in healthy donors. Whole-study findings and limits: In presence/absence analyses, roughly uniform sequencing depth across donors was assumed.

The primer mix had 60 Vbeta and 13 Jbeta primers. Only in-frame clones appear in the TCRdb table, and some are missing; sequencing was by immunoSEQ multiplex PCR. This table holds 150,000 to 200,000 clones, about four fifths found once. This clone was observed a handful of times. As yet, its antigen is unknown. Germline V lookup: CDR1 LNHDA, CDR2 SQIVND (reference sequence). CDR3 length: 14 amino acids. V was pared by 3 bases and J by 2 bases, with 8 bases between. The chain joins TRBV19 to TRBJ1-3; a weak D match, TRBD1 (5 bases). Sequencing input: PBMCs. The clonotype comes from a woman between 25 and 40 years old in good health and CMV-seropositive. CDR3 nucleotide sequence: TGTGCCAGTAGTATCAGGACACCTGGAAACACCATATATTTT. This translates into CASSIRTPGNTIYF.